The 18 T cell receptor beta chains given below trace back to one sample, sequenced in a study of blood T cell repertoires in COVID-19. Sequencing used immunoSEQ multiplex PCR; TCRdb keeps in-frame clones, though not all of them. The table includes under 80,000 clones, 80% to 90% detected once. Sequenced input: peripheral blood. These receptor sequences come from an elderly man in a cohort sampled during active COVID-19.

The genes are TRBV2 and TRBJ2-2, with 7 bases that match TRBD2. The ends lost 6 bases at V and 4 bases at J; junction bases unmatched: 8. The length of the CDR3 is 15 residues. Germline CDR1 SNHLY, CDR2 FYNNEI. CDR3 in amino acids: CASRTRLAGTGELFF. The CDR3 coding sequence is TGTGCCAGCAGGACCCGACTAGCCGGCACCGGGGAGCTGTTTTTT.

This chain joins TRBV7-2 and TRBJ2-5; weak D call: TRBD1 (5 bases). The germline V gene has CDR1 SGHTA and CDR2 FQGNSA. There are 13 residues in the CDR3. V gave up 3 bases and J gave up 4 bases, with 9 bases separating them. The CDR3 region has the DNA TGTGCCAGCAGCTTGATGGGGCGAGAGACCCAGTACTTC. Residues: CASSLMGRETQYF. The full variable domain, with the rest looked up from reference TRBV7-2 and TRBJ2-5, is GAGVSQSPSNKVTEKGKDVELRCDPISGHTALYWYRQSLGQGLEFLIYFQGNSAPDKSGLPSDRFSAERTGGSVSTLTIQRTQQEDSAVYLCASSLMGRETQYFGPGTRLLVL.

As to this clone: This sample also contains other DNA sequences that code for the same CDR3. The CDR3 spells CSVVGVGGYTF. CDR3 DNA sequence: TGCAGCGTTGTAGGGGTCGGCGGCTACACCTTC. The V call is TRBV29-1, the J call TRBJ1-2, with D maybe TRBD1 (5 bases). Germline V gives CDR1 SQVTM, CDR2 ANQGSEA. Trimming removed 4 bases at V and 8 bases at J, with 11 bases between. This CDR3 spans 11 amino acids.

This clone has a handful of counts. The DNA of the CDR3 is TGCGCCAGCAGCCAATGGATGGGGGGACAGGGTGATCAGCCCCAGCATTTT. Translating gives CASSQWMGGQGDQPQHF. This chain uses TRBV4-1 with TRBJ1-5; 9 bases match TRBD1. V gave up 2 bases and J gave up 5 bases; unmatched junction bases: 10. The length of the CDR3 is 17 residues. CDR1 and CDR2 from the germline V gene are MGHRA and YSYEKL.

This clone was recorded only once. The chain employs TRBV5-6 and TRBJ2-5; TRBD1 matches 7 bases. Germline V gives CDR1 SGHDT, CDR2 YYEEEE. After removal of 4 bases from V and 1 base from J, the junction contained 13 bases not matched to a gene. This CDR3 has 17 amino acids. CDR3 amino acids: CASSRLGQREIQETQYF. CDR3 in DNA: TGTGCCAGCAGCCGTTTGGGACAGCGAGAAATCCAAGAGACCCAGTACTTC.

V is TRBV3-1 (or the pseudogene TRBV3-2) and J is TRBJ2-5; D gene unclear. The CDR3 consists of 14 residues. CDR1 and CDR2 from the germline V gene are LGHDT and YNNKEL (reference sequence). V was pared by 0 bases and J by 2 bases, with 7 bases between. The chain's CDR3 is CASSQDTGQETQYF. The CDR3 bases are TGTGCCAGCAGCCAAGATACCGGGCAAGAGACCCAGTACTTC.

The chain links TRBV21-1 to TRBJ1-1; the table's D call, TRBD1, was not checked against the DNA. TRBV21-1 counts as a pseudogene. The CDR3 consists of 16 residues. The CDR3 coding sequence is TGTGCCAGCGGAACATACAGGGAGAAGGGCCTTGGGGAAGCTTTCTTT. It encodes CASGTYREKGLGEAFF.

The chain joins TRBV3-1 (or the pseudogene TRBV3-2) to TRBJ2-4, with D maybe TRBD2 (6 bases). Looked up from germline, CDR1 is LGHDT and CDR2 is YNNKEL (reference sequence). This CDR3 is 15 amino acids long. V was clipped by 0 bases and J by 6 bases, with 12 bases between them. The CDR3 nucleotides are TGTGCCAGCAGCCAAGAGGCAGGAGGGGTAAACATTCAGTACTTC. This translates into CASSQEAGGVNIQYF.

This chain uses TRBV6-5 with TRBJ2-7; D uncertain. The CDR3 runs to 12 residues. V dropped 6 bases and J dropped 3 bases, with 9 bases sitting between them. The germline V gene encodes CDR1 MNHEY and CDR2 SVGAGI. DNA for the CDR3: TGTGCCAGCAGCCTTAATTACTACGAGCAGTACGTC. This translates into CASSLNYYEQYV.

This chain links TRBV5-1 with TRBJ1-2; weak D call: TRBD1 (5 bases). CDR1 is SGHRS and CDR2 is YFSETQ in the germline V gene. V lost 4 bases and J 6 bases, leaving 22 bases between the germline ends. CDR3 size: 16 residues. The CDR3 DNA is TGCGCCAGCAGCGTTTCCTTCGACAGCCGCCCGGATGGCTACACCTTC. Translating gives CASSVSFDSRPDGYTF.

The rearrangement joins TRBV5-1 to TRBJ2-1; D gene uncertain. CDR3 length equals 13 residues. Trimming removed 5 bases at V and 0 bases at J, with 6 bases between. CDR1 is SGHRS, CDR2 YFSETQ, per germline. The CDR3 region has the DNA TGCGCCAGCAGGCAGGACTCCTACAATGAGCAGTTCTTC. It yields the protein CASRQDSYNEQFF. The variable domain in full, completed from reference TRBV5-1 and TRBJ2-1, reads KAGVTQTPRYLIKTRGQQVTLSCSPISGHRSVSWYQQTPGQGLQFLFEYFSETQRNKGNFPGRFSGRQFSNSRSEMNVSTLELGDSALYLCASRQDSYNEQFFGPGTRLTVL.

There are a few counts of this clone. The rearrangement uses TRBV6-5 and TRBJ2-4; no clear D gene. Trimming took 6 bases from V and 6 from J, leaving 15 bases between them. The germline V gene encodes CDR1 MNHEY and CDR2 SVGAGI. This CDR3 has 14 amino acids. Written as DNA, the CDR3 is TGTGCCAGCAGACTTACCGTTACCGGAAACATTCAGTACTTC. Encoded protein: CASRLTVTGNIQYF.

This sequence joins TRBV9 and TRBJ2-3; the D gene is possibly TRBD2 (5 bases). The germline CDR1 and CDR2 sequences are SGDLS and YYNGEE. This CDR3 comprises 16 residues. Trimming cost V 3 bases and J 4 bases, with 18 bases left between them. The CDR3 here is CASSATLLTGADTQYF. CDR3 sequence (DNA): TGTGCCAGCAGCGCCACTCTACTAACCGGGGCAGATACGCAGTATTTT.

The sample holds one count of this clone. The rearrangement joins TRBV27 to TRBJ1-2, with 8 bases matching TRBD1. The CDR3 loop spans 15 amino acids. Trimming took 3 bases from V and 4 from J; bases not matched to a gene: 7. The germline gives CDR1 MNHEY, CDR2 SMNVEV (reference sequence). The CDR3 reads CASSLLQGGIYGYTF. The DNA of the CDR3 is TGTGCCAGCAGTTTGCTACAGGGGGGGATCTATGGCTACACCTTC.

The chain has TRBV7-9 and TRBJ2-1; D is perhaps TRBD1 (5 bases). The CDR3 has 19 amino acids. Trimming shortened V by 2 bases and J by 10 bases, and 30 bases separated the two germline ends. Germline CDR1 and CDR2: SEHNR and FQNEAQ (reference sequence). CDR3 sequence (DNA): TGTGCCAGCAGCTTAATACTAATGATGGATACCATTAGGGGCAGGGAGCAGTTCTTC. It codes for CASSLILMMDTIRGREQFF.

J is TRBJ2-2 and V is TRBV18; possibly TRBD2 for D (5 bases). Germline V CDR1 and CDR2: KGHSH, LQKENI. Trimming stripped 0 bases from V and 1 base from J, with 9 bases between. The CDR3 spans 16 residues. The CDR3 coding sequence is TGTGCCAGCTCACCACCGGGCGGGCTGAACACCGGGGAGCTGTTTTTT. This codes for CASSPPGGLNTGELFF. Variable domain in full (rest from reference TRBV18 and TRBJ2-2): NAGVMQNPRHLVRRRGQEARLRCSPMKGHSHVYWYRQLPEEGLKFMVYLQKENIIDESGMPKERFSAEFPKEGPSILRIQQVVRGDSAAYFCASSPPGGLNTGELFFGEGSRLTVL.

The V call is TRBV28, the J call TRBJ1-5; TRBD1 aligns across 9 bases. The CDR3 covers 18 residues. J was trimmed by 7 bases and V by 3 bases; bases with no gene match: 16. Germline CDR1 reads MDHEN; CDR2 reads SYDVKM. Here the CDR3 DNA reads TGTGCCAGCAGTTTTCTTCGGTGGACAGGGGAGTCGGGGCAGCCCCAGCATTTT. Translating gives CASSFLRWTGESGQPQHF.

The rearrangement links TRBV11-1 to TRBJ2-7; TRBD1 matches 8 bases. CDR1 is SGHAT and CDR2 is FQDESV in the germline V gene (reference sequence). The CDR3 has 15 residues. J gave up 1 base and V 2 bases, and 4 bases lay outside the gene matches. CDR3 DNA sequence: TGTGCCAGCAGCTTATGGGGACAGGTGTCCTACGAGCAGTACTTC. Its protein product is CASSLWGQVSYEQYF.